This T cell receptor (beta chain) stems from a study of blood T cell repertoires in COVID-19. The wider study: PBMCs, B-cell-depleted T cells, or T cells were the source of the cDNA or gDNA that made up the material.

This clone was seen only once. Looked up from germline, CDR1 is SQVTM and CDR2 is ANQGSEA. V dropped 3 bases and J dropped 6 bases, with 11 bases sitting between them. The CDR3 consists of 12 residues. Using immunoSEQ multiplex PCR, the repertoire was profiled, and TCRdb retains in-frame clones only, with some absent. The table lists tens of thousands of clones, under 95% of them singletons, with around 5.8% in the top ten. V and J are TRBV29-1 and TRBJ1-1; no clear D. Sequencing was done on a sample of peripheral blood. This receptor was taken from a human donor in a cohort sampled during active COVID-19. The CDR3: CSVDLGVSEAFF. The CDR3 DNA is TGCAGCGTTGATCTCGGGGTTTCTGAAGCTTTCTTT.